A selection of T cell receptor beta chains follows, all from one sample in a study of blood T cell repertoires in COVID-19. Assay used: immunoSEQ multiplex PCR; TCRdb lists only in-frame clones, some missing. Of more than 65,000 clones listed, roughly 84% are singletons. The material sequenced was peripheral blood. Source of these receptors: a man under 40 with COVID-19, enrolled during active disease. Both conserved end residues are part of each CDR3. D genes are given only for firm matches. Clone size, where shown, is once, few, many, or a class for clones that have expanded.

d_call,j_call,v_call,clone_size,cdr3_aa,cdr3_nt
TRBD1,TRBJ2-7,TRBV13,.,CASSSPGTGKQYEQYF,TGTGCCAGCAGCTCCCCAGGGACAGGGAAACAATACGAGCAGTACTTC
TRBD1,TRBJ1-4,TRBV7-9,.,CASSWGDSEKLFF,TGTGCCAGCAGCTGGGGGGACAGCGAAAAACTGTTTTTT
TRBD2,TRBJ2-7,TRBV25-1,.,CASSDLAGGRGEQYF,TGTGCCAGCAGTGACCTAGCGGGAGGACGAGGCGAGCAGTACTTC
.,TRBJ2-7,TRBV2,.,CASSGGPVSGNYEQYF,TGTGCCAGCAGTGGAGGGCCAGTTAGCGGAAACTACGAGCAGTACTTC
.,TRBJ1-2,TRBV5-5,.,CASSLIGANYGYTF,TGTGCCAGCAGCTTGATAGGGGCGAACTATGGCTACACCTTC
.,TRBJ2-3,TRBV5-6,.,CASSPPNSGAGDTQYF,TGTGCCAGCAGCCCACCAAACTCAGGGGCGGGAGATACGCAGTATTTT
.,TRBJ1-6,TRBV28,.,CASTMAINSPLHF,TGTGCCAGCACCATGGCCATCAATTCACCCCTCCACTTT
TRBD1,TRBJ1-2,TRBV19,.,CASTRKGTGNYGYTF,TGTGCCAGTACGAGGAAGGGGACAGGGAACTATGGCTACACCTTC
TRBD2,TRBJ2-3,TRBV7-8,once,CASSSLAGGSTDTQYF,TGTGCCAGCAGCTCTCTAGCGGGAGGGAGCACAGATACGCAGTATTTT
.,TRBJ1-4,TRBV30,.,CAWNTGLQAKNEKLFF,TGTGCCTGGAATACGGGACTGCAGGCTAAGAATGAAAAACTGTTTTTT
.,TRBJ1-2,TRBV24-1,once,CATSEGGVGGYTF,TGTGCCACCAGTGAAGGGGGTGTTGGTGGCTACACCTTC
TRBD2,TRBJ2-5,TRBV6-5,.,CASRAGGGETQYF,TGTGCCAGCCGGGCGGGGGGAGGAGAGACCCAGTACTTC
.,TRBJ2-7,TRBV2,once,CASIPAGRDYEQYF,TGTGCCAGCATCCCTGCGGGGCGAGACTACGAGCAGTACTTC
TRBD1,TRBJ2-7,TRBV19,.,CASSTGQGGLYEQYF,TGTGCCAGTAGTACTGGACAGGGGGGCCTGTACGAGCAGTACTTC
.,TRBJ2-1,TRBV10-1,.,CASRSGTNLLDEQFF,TGCGCCAGCAGATCCGGGACAAACCTTCTAGATGAGCAGTTCTTC
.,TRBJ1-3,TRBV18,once,CASSPPGLSGNTIYF,TGTGCCAGCTCACCACCGGGCCTCTCTGGAAACACCATATATTTT
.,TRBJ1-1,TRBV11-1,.,CASSLPGGEAFF,TGTGCCAGCAGCTTACCGGGGGGTGAAGCTTTCTTT
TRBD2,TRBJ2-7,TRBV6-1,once,CASSEQTSGGDEQYF,TGTGCCAGCAGTGAGCAGACTAGCGGAGGCGACGAGCAGTACTTC
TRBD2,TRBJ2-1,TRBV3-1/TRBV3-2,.,CASSAPGLAGGHPRNEQFF,TGTGCCAGCAGCGCCCCGGGACTAGCGGGAGGCCACCCCCGCAATGAGCAGTTCTTC
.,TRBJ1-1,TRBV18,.,CASSPPGRGHGNTEAFF,TGTGCCAGCTCACCTCCCGGACGGGGACATGGGAACACTGAAGCTTTCTTT
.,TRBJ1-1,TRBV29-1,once,CSVGSRVNRGTEAFF,TGCAGCGTTGGAAGTAGGGTAAACCGAGGGACTGAAGCTTTCTTT
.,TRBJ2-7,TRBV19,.,CASSPGVQSYEQYF,TGTGCCAGTAGTCCAGGGGTCCAATCCTACGAGCAGTACTTC
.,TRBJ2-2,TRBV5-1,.,CASSLDAGNTGELFF,TGCGCCAGCAGCTTGGACGCAGGCAACACCGGGGAGCTGTTTTTT
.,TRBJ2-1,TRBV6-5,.,CASSRLNEQFF,TGTGCCAGCAGTAGACTCAATGAGCAGTTCTTC
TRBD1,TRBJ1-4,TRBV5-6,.,CASSFSGGTNEKLFF,TGTGCCAGCAGCTTTTCAGGGGGCACTAATGAAAAACTGTTTTTT
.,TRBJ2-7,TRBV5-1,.,CASSYKDSSYEQYF,TGCGCCAGCAGCTATAAGGACAGCTCCTACGAGCAGTACTTC
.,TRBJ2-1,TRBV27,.,CASSSLTGKWYEQFF,TGTGCCAGCAGTTCCTTGACAGGAAAGTGGTATGAGCAGTTCTTC
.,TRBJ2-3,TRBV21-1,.,CASSKDGGSGDF,TGTGCCAGCAGCAAAGATGGCGGGAGTGGAGATTTT
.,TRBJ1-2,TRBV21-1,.,CASSISGRPFYGYTF,TGTGCCAGCAGCATCTCAGGCCGCCCCTTCTATGGCTACACCTTC